The 3 T cell receptor beta chains below were found in one sample sequenced in a study of stem cell transplantation in POMP-related autoinflammatory disease. Here immunoSEQ multiplex PCR was the method, and the copy in TCRdb shows in-frame clones only, minus some. The data show some 68,000 clones, roughly 90% seen once. Specimen: CD4+ T cells from PBMCs, collected after stem cell transplantation. These receptors were obtained from a human patient with POMP-related autoinflammation and immune dysregulation (PRAID). These T cells may partly come from the graft donor.

The CDR3 sequence is CASSEVPGLAEQFF. The CDR3 region has the DNA TGTGCCAGCAGTGAGGTACCGGGACTAGCGGAGCAGTTCTTC. This sequence joins TRBV2 and TRBJ2-1; TRBD2 aligns across 10 bases. This CDR3 is 14 amino acids long. Germline CDR1 is SNHLY and CDR2 is FYNNEI. V gave up 3 bases and J gave up 10 bases; unmatched junction bases: 6.

The J gene is TRBJ1-1, the V gene TRBV6-5, with unresolved D. Germline CDR1 is MNHEY and CDR2 is SVGAGI. This CDR3 is built from 14 residues. Trimming removed 3 bases from V and 1 base from J, with 9 bases in between. The CDR3 spells CASSYPGKNTEAFF. The CDR3 DNA follows: TGTGCCAGCAGTTATCCAGGAAAGAACACTGAAGCTTTCTTT.

The rearrangement uses TRBV14 and TRBJ2-7; D not certain. Trimming took 9 bases from V and 4 from J, leaving 16 bases between them. CDR3 length equals 13 residues. The germline CDR1 and CDR2 sequences are SGHDN and FVKESK. CDR3 sequence reads: CARPAGHFYEQYV. DNA of the CDR3: TGTGCCAGACCGGCAGGCCACTTTTACGAGCAGTACGTC.